This TCR beta chain comes out of a study of cytomegalovirus exposure and HLA in healthy donors. Study conclusions and caveats: Among CMV-associated TCR beta chains, most appeared HLA-restricted in a later analysis. Further analysis, carried out later, found HLA-associated TCR beta chains more clonally expanded than equally common other chains. The study reported that TCR beta sequences accurately predicted HLA-A and HLA-B alleles in most subjects.

Healthy bone marrow donors made up the donor group. This clone was picked up a small number of times. Its matching antigen is unknown. CDR1 SQVTM and CDR2 ANQGSEA come from the germline V gene. The CDR3 loop spans 14 amino acids. Between the trimmed V and J ends, which lost 6 bases and 3 bases, there was a span of 16 bases. The PCR used 60 Vbeta and 13 Jbeta primers. Clones were sequenced by immunoSEQ multiplex PCR, and TCRdb holds only the in-frame ones, with some missing. There are some 160,000 clones in the sample; approximately 9% occur only once, and 1.8% lies in the top ten. Sequenced input: PBMCs. The V gene is TRBV29-1, the J gene TRBJ2-3; the D gene is possibly TRBD1 (6 bases). The TCR comes from a male donor in good health and CMV-seronegative. The CDR3 DNA reads as TGCAGCGTCCTCGGACAGACTGGGACAGATACGCAGTATTTT. This codes for CSVLGQTGTDTQYF.